This T cell receptor (beta chain) was obtained from a study of T cells after yellow fever vaccination. This clonotype has only a few counts. A single record per CDR3 protein comes from TCRdb applying MiXCR to the 5' RACE reads. This repertoire shows 250,000 to 300,000 distinct CDR3 sequences, around 5.3% found once; its top ten account for less than 3.5%. The CDR3 is made up of 12 amino acids. Trimming left V 4 bases short and J 1 base short, with 7 bases between. The germline gives CDR1 SQVTM, CDR2 ANQGSEA. This chain links TRBV29-1 with TRBJ1-1; D unclear. The source was CD4+ T cells sorted from PBMCs, collected on the day of the yellow fever booster vaccination. The sequence was obtained from a man aged 18 to 30 who received the YFV17D yellow fever vaccine. CDR3 nucleotide sequence: TGCAGCGTTGTTCCCCGGAACACTGAAGCTTTCTTT. The encoded protein is CSVVPRNTEAFF.